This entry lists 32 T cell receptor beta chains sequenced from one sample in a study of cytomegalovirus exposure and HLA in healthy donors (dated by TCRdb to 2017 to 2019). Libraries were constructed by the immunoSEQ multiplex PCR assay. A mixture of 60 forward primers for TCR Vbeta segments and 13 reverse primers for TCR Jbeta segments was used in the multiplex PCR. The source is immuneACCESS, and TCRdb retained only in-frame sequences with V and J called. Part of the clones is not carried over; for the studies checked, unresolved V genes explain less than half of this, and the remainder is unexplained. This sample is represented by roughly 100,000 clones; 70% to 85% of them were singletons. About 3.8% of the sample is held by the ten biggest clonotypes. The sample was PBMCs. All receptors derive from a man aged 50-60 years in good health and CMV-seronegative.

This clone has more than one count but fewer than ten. The CDR3 spells CASSWGGASTGELFF. The CDR3 DNA is TGCGCCAGCAGCTGGGGAGGGGCCTCCACCGGGGAGCTGTTTTTT. This chain connects TRBV5-1 to TRBJ2-2; 7 nucleotides agree with TRBD2. CDR3 length equals 15 residues. Looked up from germline, CDR1 is SGHRS and CDR2 is YFSETQ. The junction had 6 bases not matched to a gene; V was cut back by 3 bases and J by 4 bases.

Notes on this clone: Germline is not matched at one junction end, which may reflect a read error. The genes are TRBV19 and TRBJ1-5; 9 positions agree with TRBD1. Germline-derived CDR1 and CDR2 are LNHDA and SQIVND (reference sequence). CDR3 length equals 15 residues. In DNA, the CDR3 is TGTGCCAGTAGTTGGGGGACAGGGCCCAATCAGCCCCGGCATTTT. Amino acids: CASSWGTGPNQPRHF. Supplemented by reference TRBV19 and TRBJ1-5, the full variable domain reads DGGITQSPKYLFRKEGQNVTLSCEQNLNHDAMYWYRQDPGQGLRLIYYSQIVNDFQKGDIAEGYSVSREKKESFPLTVTSAQKNPTAFYLCASSWGTGPNQPRHFGDGTRLSIL.

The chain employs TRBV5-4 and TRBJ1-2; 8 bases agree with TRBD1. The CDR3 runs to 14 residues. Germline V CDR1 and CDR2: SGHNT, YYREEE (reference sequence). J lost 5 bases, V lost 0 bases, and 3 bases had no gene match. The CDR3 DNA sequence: TGTGCCAGCAGCTTGGCAGGGGGCCAGTATGGCTACACCTTC. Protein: CASSLAGGQYGYTF. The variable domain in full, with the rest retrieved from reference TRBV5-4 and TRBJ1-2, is ETGVTQSPTHLIKTRGQQVTLRCSSQSGHNTVSWYQQALGQGPQFIFQYYREEENGRGNFPPRFSGLQFPNYSSELNVNALELDDSALYLCASSLAGGQYGYTFGSGTRLTVV.

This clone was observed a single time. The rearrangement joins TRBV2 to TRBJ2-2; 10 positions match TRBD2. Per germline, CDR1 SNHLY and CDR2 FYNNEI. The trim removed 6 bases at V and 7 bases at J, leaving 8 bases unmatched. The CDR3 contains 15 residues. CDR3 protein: CASRLAGGRGGELFF. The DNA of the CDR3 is TGTGCCAGCAGATTAGCGGGAGGCCGGGGCGGGGAGCTGTTTTTT.

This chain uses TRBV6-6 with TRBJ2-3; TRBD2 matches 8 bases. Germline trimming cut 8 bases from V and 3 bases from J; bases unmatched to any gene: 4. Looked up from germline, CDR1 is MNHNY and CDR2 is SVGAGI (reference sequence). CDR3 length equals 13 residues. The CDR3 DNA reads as TGTGCCAGCGCTACGGGAGGGACAGATACGCAGTATTTT. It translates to CASATGGTDTQYF.

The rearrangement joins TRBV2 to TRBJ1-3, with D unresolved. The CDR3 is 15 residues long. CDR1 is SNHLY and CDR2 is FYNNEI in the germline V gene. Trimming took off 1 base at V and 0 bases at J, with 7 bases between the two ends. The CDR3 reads CASSEGGFSGNTIYF. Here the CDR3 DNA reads TGTGCCAGCAGTGAAGGCGGATTCTCTGGAAACACCATATATTTT.

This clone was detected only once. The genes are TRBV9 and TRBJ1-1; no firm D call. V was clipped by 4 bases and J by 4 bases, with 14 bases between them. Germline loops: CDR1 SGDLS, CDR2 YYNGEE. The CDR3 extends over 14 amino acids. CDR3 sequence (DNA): TGTGCCAGCAGCACGACCCCTCGAGGCACTGAAGCTTTCTTT. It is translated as CASSTTPRGTEAFF.

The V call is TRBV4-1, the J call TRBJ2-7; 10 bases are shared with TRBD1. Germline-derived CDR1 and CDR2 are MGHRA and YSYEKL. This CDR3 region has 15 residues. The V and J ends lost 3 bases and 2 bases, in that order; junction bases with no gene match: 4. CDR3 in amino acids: CASSQGTGAPYEQYF. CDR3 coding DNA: TGCGCCAGCAGCCAGGGGACAGGGGCCCCCTACGAGCAGTACTTC.

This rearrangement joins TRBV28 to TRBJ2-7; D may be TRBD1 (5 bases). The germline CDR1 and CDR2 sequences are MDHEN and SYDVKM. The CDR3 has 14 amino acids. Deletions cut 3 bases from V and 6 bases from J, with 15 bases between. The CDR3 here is CASSFSGPWPEQYF. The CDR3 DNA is TGTGCCAGCAGTTTCTCAGGGCCTTGGCCCGAGCAGTACTTC.

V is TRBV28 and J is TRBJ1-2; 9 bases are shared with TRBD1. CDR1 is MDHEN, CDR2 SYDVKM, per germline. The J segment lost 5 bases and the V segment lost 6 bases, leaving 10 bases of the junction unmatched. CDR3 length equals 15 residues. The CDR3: CASSLSGTGKYGYTF. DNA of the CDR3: TGTGCCAGCAGCCTGTCCGGGACAGGGAAGTATGGCTACACCTTC.

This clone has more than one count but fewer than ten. The CDR3: CASSSQVNQPQHF. The CDR3 DNA sequence: TGTGCCAGCAGCTCCCAGGTGAATCAGCCCCAGCATTTT. V gene TRBV7-9 combines with J gene TRBJ1-5, with D hard to call. V was trimmed by 4 bases and J by 4 bases, leaving 8 bases between them. CDR1 and CDR2 from the germline V gene are SEHNR and FQNEAQ (reference sequence). This CDR3 comprises 13 residues. The variable domain in full, completed from reference TRBV7-9 and TRBJ1-5, reads DTGVSQNPRHKITKRGQNVTFRCDPISEHNRLYWYRQTLGQGPEFLTYFQNEAQLEKSRLLSDRFSAERPKGSFSTLEIQRTEQGDSAMYLCASSSQVNQPQHFGDGTRLSIL.

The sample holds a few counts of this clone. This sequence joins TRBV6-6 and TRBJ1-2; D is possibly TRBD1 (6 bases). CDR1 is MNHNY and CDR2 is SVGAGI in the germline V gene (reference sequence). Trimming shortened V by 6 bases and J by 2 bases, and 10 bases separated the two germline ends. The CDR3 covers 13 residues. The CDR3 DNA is TGTGCCAGCAGCCTCAGGGGAAACTATGGCTACACCTTC. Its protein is CASSLRGNYGYTF.

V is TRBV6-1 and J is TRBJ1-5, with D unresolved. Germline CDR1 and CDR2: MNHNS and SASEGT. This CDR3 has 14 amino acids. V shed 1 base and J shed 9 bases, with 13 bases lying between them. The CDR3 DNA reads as TGTGCCAGCAGTGAAGTCCCAGGCGGGCGGCCCCAGCATTTT. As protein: CASSEVPGGRPQHF.

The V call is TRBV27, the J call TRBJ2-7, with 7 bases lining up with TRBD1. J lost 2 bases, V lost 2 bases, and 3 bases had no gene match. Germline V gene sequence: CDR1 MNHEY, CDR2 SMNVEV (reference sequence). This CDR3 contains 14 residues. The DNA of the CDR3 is TGTGCCAGCAGTTTAGGGACAGACCCCTACGAGCAGTACTTC. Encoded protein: CASSLGTDPYEQYF.

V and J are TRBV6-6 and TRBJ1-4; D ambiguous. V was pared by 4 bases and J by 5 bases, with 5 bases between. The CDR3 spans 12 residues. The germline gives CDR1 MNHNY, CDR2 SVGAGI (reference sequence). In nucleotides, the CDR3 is TGTGCCAGCAGTTTAATAAATGAAAAACTGTTTTTT. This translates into CASSLINEKLFF.

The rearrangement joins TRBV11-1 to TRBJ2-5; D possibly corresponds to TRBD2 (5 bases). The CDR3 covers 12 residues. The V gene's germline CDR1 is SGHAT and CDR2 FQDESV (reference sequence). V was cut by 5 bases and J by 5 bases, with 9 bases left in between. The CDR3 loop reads CASSPRRETQYF. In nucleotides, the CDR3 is TGTGCCAGCAGCCCCCGGAGGGAGACCCAGTACTTC.

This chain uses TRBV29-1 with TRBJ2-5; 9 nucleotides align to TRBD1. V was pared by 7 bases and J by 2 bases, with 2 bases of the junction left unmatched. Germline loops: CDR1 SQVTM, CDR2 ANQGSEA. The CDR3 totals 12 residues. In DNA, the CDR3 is TGCAGCGCAGGACAGGGGCAAGAGACCCAGTACTTC. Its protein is CSAGQGQETQYF.

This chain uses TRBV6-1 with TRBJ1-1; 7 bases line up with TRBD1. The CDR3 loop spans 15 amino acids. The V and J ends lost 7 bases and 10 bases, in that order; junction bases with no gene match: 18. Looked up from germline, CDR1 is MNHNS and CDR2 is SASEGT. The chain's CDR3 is CASNPREGGGFVAFF. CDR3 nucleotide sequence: TGTGCCAGCAACCCCAGGGAAGGAGGGGGCTTCGTAGCTTTCTTT.

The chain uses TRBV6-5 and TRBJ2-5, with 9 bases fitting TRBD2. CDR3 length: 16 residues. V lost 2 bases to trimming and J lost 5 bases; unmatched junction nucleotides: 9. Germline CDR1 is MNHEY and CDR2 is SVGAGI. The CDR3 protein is CASSYTGLATRETQYF. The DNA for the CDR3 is TGTGCCAGCAGTTACACGGGACTAGCAACCAGGGAGACCCAGTACTTC.

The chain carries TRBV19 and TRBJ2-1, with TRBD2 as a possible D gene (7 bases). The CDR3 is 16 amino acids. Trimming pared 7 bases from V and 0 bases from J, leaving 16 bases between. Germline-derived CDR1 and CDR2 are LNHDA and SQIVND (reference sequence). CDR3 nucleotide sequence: TGTGCCAGTAATAGGGGGGGCATTAGCTCCTACAATGAGCAGTTCTTC. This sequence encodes CASNRGGISSYNEQFF.

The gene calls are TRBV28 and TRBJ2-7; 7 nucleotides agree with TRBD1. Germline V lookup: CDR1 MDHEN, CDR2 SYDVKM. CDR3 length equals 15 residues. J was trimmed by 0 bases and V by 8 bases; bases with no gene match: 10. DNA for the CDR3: TGTGCCAGCGCGAGACAGGGCAGTAGCTCCTACGAGCAGTACTTC. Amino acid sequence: CASARQGSSSYEQYF.

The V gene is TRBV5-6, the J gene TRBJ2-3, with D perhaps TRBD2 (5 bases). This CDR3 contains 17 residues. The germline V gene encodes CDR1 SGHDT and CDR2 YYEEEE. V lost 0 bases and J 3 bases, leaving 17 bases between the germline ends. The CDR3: CASSLAGLQSLTDTQYF. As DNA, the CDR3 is TGTGCCAGCAGCTTGGCGGGGTTACAGAGCCTAACAGATACGCAGTATTTT.

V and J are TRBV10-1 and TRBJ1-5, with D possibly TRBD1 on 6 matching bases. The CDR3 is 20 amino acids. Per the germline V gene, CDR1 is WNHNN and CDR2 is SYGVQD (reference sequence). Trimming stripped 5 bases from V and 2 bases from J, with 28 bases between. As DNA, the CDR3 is TGCGCCAGCAGTTCTAGGGCATGGACAGTTACGGATCGGGGCAATCAGCCCCAGCATTTT. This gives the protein CASSSRAWTVTDRGNQPQHF.

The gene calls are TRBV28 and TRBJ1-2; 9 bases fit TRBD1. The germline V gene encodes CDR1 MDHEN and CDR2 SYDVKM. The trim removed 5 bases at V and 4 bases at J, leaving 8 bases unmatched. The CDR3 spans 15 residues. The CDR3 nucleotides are TGTGCCAGCAGTCCCCACGGACAGGGGATCTATGGCTACACCTTC. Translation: CASSPHGQGIYGYTF.

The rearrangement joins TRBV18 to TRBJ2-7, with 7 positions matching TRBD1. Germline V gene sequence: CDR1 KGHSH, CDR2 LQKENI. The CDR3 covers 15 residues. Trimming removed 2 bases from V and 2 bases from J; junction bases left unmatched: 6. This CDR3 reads CASSPGPRGTYEQYF. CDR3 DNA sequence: TGTGCCAGCTCACCAGGCCCCAGGGGGACCTACGAGCAGTACTTC.

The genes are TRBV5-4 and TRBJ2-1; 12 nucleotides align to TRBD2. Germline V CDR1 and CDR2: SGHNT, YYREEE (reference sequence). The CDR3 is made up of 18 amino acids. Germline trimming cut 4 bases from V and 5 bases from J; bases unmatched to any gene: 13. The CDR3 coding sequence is TGTGCCAGCAGCCCCGGACTAGCGGGGTACATTCAACACAATGAGCAGTTCTTC. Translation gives CASSPGLAGYIQHNEQFF.

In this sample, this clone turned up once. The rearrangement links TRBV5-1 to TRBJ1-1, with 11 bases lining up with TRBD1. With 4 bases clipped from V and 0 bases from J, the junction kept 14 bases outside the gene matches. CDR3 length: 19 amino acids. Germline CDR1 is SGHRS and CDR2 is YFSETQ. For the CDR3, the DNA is TGCGCCAGCAGCCAAGGGACAGGGGGAGCGGAAGGTATGAACACTGAAGCTTTCTTT. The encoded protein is CASSQGTGGAEGMNTEAFF.

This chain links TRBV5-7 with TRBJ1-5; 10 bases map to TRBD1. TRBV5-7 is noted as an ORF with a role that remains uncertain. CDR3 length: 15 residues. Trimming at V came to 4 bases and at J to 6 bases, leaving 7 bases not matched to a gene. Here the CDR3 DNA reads TGTGCCAGCAGCGCAATCGACAGGGGGCGTCAGCCCCAGCATTTT. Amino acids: CASSAIDRGRQPQHF.

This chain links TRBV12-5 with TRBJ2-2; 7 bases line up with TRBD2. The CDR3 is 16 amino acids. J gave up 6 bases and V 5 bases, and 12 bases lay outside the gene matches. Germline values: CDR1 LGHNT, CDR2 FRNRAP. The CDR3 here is CASGPLGLGKSGELFF. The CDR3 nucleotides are TGTGCTAGTGGTCCCCTCGGACTAGGTAAGTCCGGGGAGCTGTTTTTT.

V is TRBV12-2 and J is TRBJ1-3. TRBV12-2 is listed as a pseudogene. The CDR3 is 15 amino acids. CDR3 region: CASRLTRVCGNTIYF. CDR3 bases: TGTGCAAGTCGCTTAACGAGGGTATGTGGAAACACCATATATTTT.

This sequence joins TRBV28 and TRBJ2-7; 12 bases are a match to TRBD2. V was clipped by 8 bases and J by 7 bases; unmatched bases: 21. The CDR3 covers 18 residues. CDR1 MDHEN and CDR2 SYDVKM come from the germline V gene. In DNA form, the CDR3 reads TGTGCCAGCCCCCCACTAGCGGGAGGTCTCCCAATAGGGGGAGAGCAGTACTTC. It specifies CASPPLAGGLPIGGEQYF.

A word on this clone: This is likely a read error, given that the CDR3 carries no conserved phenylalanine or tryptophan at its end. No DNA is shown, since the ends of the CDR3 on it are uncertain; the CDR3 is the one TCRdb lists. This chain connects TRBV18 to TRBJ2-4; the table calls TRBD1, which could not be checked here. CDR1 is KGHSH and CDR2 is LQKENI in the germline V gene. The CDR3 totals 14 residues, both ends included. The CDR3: CASSPIGQTPLLLV.